A selection of T cell receptor beta chains follows, all from one sample in a study of shared clonotypes between healthy human individuals. The repertoire was sequenced with immunoSEQ multiplex PCR; TCRdb's copy has only in-frame clones and lacks some. The sample holds 2 million to 3 million clones, approximately 90% seen once. Source material: naive CD4+ T cells sorted from blood. These receptors were collected from a man aged 18 to 35 in good health. Both conserved end residues are part of each CDR3. Fields, in order: J gene, D gene, V gene, clone size, CDR3 protein, CDR3 DNA. The D gene is left open where the match is weak. A clone size is listed for some rows: how often the clone was seen (once, few, many), or a class if it is expanded.

j_call: TRBJ1-3; d_call: -; v_call: TRBV30; clone_size: -; cdr3_aa: CAWSRSSGNTIYF; cdr3_nt: TGTGCCTGGAGTCGAAGCTCTGGAAACACCATATATTTT
j_call: TRBJ2-7; d_call: -; v_call: TRBV18; clone_size: -; cdr3_aa: CASSQGSYEQYF; cdr3_nt: TGTGCCAGCTCCCAGGGCTCCTACGAGCAGTACTTC
j_call: TRBJ2-1; d_call: -; v_call: TRBV9; clone_size: -; cdr3_aa: CASSVAGLGRYNEQFF; cdr3_nt: TGTGCCAGCAGCGTAGCGGGGCTAGGTCGCTACAATGAGCAGTTCTTC
j_call: TRBJ1-6; d_call: TRBD1; v_call: TRBV7-9; clone_size: once; cdr3_aa: CASSPRQGTNSPLHF; cdr3_nt: TGTGCCAGCAGCCCCCGACAGGGAACTAATTCACCCCTCCACTTT
j_call: TRBJ2-3; d_call: -; v_call: TRBV7-9; clone_size: -; cdr3_aa: CASSLSSDTQYF; cdr3_nt: TGTGCCAGCAGCCTCTCCTCGGATACGCAGTATTTT
j_call: TRBJ2-7; d_call: -; v_call: TRBV28; clone_size: -; cdr3_aa: CASSHGSRGSYEQYF; cdr3_nt: TGTGCCAGCAGCCATGGCTCAAGGGGGTCCTACGAGCAGTACTTC
j_call: TRBJ2-2; d_call: -; v_call: TRBV7-9; clone_size: -; cdr3_aa: CASSLEADPNTGELFF; cdr3_nt: TGTGCCAGCAGCTTAGAGGCCGATCCGAACACCGGGGAGCTGTTTTTT
j_call: TRBJ2-5; d_call: TRBD2; v_call: TRBV29-1; clone_size: -; cdr3_aa: CSVERLAGETQYF; cdr3_nt: TGCAGCGTTGAAAGACTAGCTGGGGAGACCCAGTACTTC
j_call: TRBJ2-2; d_call: -; v_call: TRBV5-1; clone_size: -; cdr3_aa: CASSPAMMNTGELFF; cdr3_nt: TGCGCCAGCAGTCCAGCTATGATGAACACCGGGGAGCTGTTTTTT
j_call: TRBJ2-7; d_call: -; v_call: TRBV11-2; clone_size: -; cdr3_aa: CASSLGGGLGEQYF; cdr3_nt: TGTGCCAGCAGCTTAGGGGGGGGCCTCGGCGAGCAGTACTTC
j_call: TRBJ2-5; d_call: TRBD1; v_call: TRBV18; clone_size: -; cdr3_aa: CASSTSWTGGETQYF; cdr3_nt: TGTGCCAGCTCTACGTCTTGGACAGGTGGGGAGACCCAGTACTTC
j_call: TRBJ1-1; d_call: -; v_call: TRBV29-1; clone_size: -; cdr3_aa: CSVPDSYTEAFF; cdr3_nt: TGCAGCGTGCCGGACAGTTACACTGAAGCTTTCTTT
j_call: TRBJ2-2; d_call: TRBD2; v_call: TRBV6-1; clone_size: -; cdr3_aa: CASSAGTRSTGELFF; cdr3_nt: TGTGCCAGCAGTGCCGGGACTAGAAGCACCGGGGAGCTGTTTTTT
j_call: TRBJ2-1; d_call: -; v_call: TRBV20-1; clone_size: -; cdr3_aa: CSARIRREQFF; cdr3_nt: TGCAGTGCTCGTATCAGGCGGGAGCAGTTCTTC
j_call: TRBJ2-1; d_call: TRBD1; v_call: TRBV18; clone_size: -; cdr3_aa: CASSPGQGTGLDNEQFF; cdr3_nt: TGTGCCAGCTCACCCGGGCAGGGGACAGGGCTGGACAATGAGCAGTTCTTC
j_call: TRBJ2-5; d_call: -; v_call: TRBV10-3; clone_size: -; cdr3_aa: CAISAGQQETQYF; cdr3_nt: TGTGCCATCAGTGCGGGCCAGCAAGAGACCCAGTACTTC
j_call: TRBJ2-2; d_call: TRBD1; v_call: TRBV6-1; clone_size: -; cdr3_aa: CASTRTGGVTGELFF; cdr3_nt: TGTGCCAGCACTAGGACAGGGGGTGTCACCGGGGAGCTGTTTTTT
j_call: TRBJ2-5; d_call: -; v_call: TRBV7-9; clone_size: -; cdr3_aa: CASSWGGTAGETQYF; cdr3_nt: TGTGCCAGCAGCTGGGGCGGCACAGCGGGAGAGACCCAGTACTTC
j_call: TRBJ2-1; d_call: TRBD2; v_call: TRBV5-4; clone_size: once; cdr3_aa: CASSLPTSGSYNEQFF; cdr3_nt: TGTGCCAGCAGCTTACCAACTAGCGGATCCTACAATGAGCAGTTCTTC
j_call: TRBJ1-5; d_call: -; v_call: TRBV7-2; clone_size: -; cdr3_aa: CASSPTSGGNQPQHF; cdr3_nt: TGTGCCAGCAGCCCCACGTCAGGGGGCAATCAGCCCCAGCATTTT
j_call: TRBJ2-3; d_call: -; v_call: TRBV2; clone_size: -; cdr3_aa: CASSEPGNGADTQYF; cdr3_nt: TGTGCCAGCAGTGAACCCGGGAACGGGGCAGATACGCAGTATTTT
j_call: TRBJ2-5; d_call: TRBD2; v_call: TRBV7-2; clone_size: -; cdr3_aa: CASSRTRGSQETQYF; cdr3_nt: TGTGCCAGCAGCCGGACTAGAGGCTCACAAGAGACCCAGTACTTC
j_call: TRBJ1-5; d_call: -; v_call: TRBV5-1; clone_size: -; cdr3_aa: CASSLFGGGNQPQHF; cdr3_nt: TGCGCCAGCAGCTTGTTCGGGGGCGGCAATCAGCCCCAGCATTTT
j_call: TRBJ2-7; d_call: TRBD1; v_call: TRBV5-1; clone_size: -; cdr3_aa: CASTPGQGEVEQYF; cdr3_nt: TGCGCCAGCACGCCGGGACAGGGGGAGGTCGAGCAGTACTTC
j_call: TRBJ1-5; d_call: -; v_call: TRBV28; clone_size: once; cdr3_aa: CASRTGILGNQPQHF; cdr3_nt: TGTGCCAGCAGAACCGGGATCTTGGGCAATCAGCCCCAGCATTTT
j_call: TRBJ2-3; d_call: -; v_call: TRBV9; clone_size: -; cdr3_aa: CASSVAPGDDTQYF; cdr3_nt: TGTGCCAGCAGCGTAGCTCCGGGTGATGATACGCAGTATTTT
j_call: TRBJ2-3; d_call: TRBD2; v_call: TRBV27; clone_size: -; cdr3_aa: CASSKTSGRSTDTQYF; cdr3_nt: TGTGCCAGCAGTAAAACTAGCGGGCGAAGCACAGATACGCAGTATTTT
j_call: TRBJ2-7; d_call: -; v_call: TRBV30; clone_size: -; cdr3_aa: CAWSQQGSYEQYF; cdr3_nt: TGTGCCTGGAGTCAGCAGGGTTCCTACGAGCAGTACTTC
j_call: TRBJ1-6; d_call: -; v_call: TRBV25-1; clone_size: -; cdr3_aa: CASSDKSSYNSPLHF; cdr3_nt: TGTGCCAGCAGTGATAAAAGCTCCTATAATTCACCCCTCCACTTT
j_call: TRBJ2-1; d_call: TRBD2; v_call: TRBV11-2; clone_size: -; cdr3_aa: CASSLNGRVNEQFF; cdr3_nt: TGTGCCAGCAGCTTAAACGGGAGGGTCAATGAGCAGTTCTTC